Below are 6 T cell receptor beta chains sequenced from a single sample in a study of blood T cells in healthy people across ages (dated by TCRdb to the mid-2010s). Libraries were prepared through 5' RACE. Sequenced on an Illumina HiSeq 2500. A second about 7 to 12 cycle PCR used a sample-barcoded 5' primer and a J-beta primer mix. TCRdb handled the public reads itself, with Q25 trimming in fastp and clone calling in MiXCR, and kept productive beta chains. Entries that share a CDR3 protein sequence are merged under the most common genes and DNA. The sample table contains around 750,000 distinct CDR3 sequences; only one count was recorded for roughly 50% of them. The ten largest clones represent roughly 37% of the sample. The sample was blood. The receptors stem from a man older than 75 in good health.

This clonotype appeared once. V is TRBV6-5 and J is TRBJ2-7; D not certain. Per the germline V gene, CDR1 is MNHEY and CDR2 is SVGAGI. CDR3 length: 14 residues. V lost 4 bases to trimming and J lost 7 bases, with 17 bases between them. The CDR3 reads CASSSLAAYNEQYF. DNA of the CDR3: TGTGCCAGCAGTTCCCTGGCGGCCTACAATGAGCAGTACTTC.

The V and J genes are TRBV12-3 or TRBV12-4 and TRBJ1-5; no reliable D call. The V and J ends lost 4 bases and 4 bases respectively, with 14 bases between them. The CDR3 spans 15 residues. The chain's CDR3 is CASSSPGSINQPQHF. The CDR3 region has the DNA TGTGCCAGCAGTTCCCCGGGGAGCATTAATCAGCCCCAGCATTTT.

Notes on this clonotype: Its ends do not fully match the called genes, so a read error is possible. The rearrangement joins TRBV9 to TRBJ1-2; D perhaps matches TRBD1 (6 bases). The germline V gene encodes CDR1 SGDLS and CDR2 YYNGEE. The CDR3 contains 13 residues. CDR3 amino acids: CASSVDRLAGYTF. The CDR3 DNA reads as TGTGCCAGCAGTGTAGACAGGTTGGCCGGCTACACCTTC.

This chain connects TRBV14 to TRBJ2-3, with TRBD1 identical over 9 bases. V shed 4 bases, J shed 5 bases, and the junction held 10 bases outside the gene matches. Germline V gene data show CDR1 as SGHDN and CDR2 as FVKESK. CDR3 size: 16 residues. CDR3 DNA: TGTGCCAGCAGCCCCCCAGGGAACAGGGGGCGAGATACGCAGTATTTT. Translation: CASSPPGNRGRDTQYF. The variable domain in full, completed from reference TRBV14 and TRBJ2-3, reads EAGVTQFPSHSVIEKGQTVTLRCDPISGHDNLYWYRRVMGKEIKFLLHFVKESKQDESGMPNNRFLAERTGGTYSTLKVQPAELEDSGVYFCASSPPGNRGRDTQYFGPGTRLTVL.

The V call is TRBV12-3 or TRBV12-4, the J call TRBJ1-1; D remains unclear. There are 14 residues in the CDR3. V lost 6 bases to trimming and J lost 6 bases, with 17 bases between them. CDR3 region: CASSHLGGVAEAFF. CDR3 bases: TGTGCCAGCAGCCACCTAGGCGGGGTGGCTGAAGCTTTCTTT.

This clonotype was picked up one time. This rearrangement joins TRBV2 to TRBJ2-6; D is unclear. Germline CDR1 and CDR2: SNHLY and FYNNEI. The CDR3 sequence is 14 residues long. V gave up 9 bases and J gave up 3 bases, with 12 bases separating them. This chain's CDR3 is CARTTDHGANVLTF. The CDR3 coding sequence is TGTGCCAGAACAACAGATCATGGGGCCAACGTCCTGACTTTC.